Below are 3 T cell receptor beta chains sequenced from a single sample in a study of T cells after yellow fever vaccination. TCRdb ran MiXCR on the 5' RACE reads and lists one entry per CDR3 protein. The sample yields 150,000 to 200,000 distinct CDR3 sequences, approximately 10% seen once. The source was CD8+ T cells sorted from PBMCs, collected 15 days after the yellow fever booster vaccination. These receptor sequences come from a man aged 18 to 30 who received the YFV17D yellow fever vaccine.

This clonotype was found a few times. The chain carries TRBV5-6 and TRBJ2-1, with D uncertain. V was pared by 1 base and J by 6 bases, with 8 bases between. Germline CDR1 is SGHDT and CDR2 is YYEEEE. There are 13 residues in the CDR3. CDR3 nucleotides: TGTGCCAGCAGCTTGAGTCCTGCCAATGAGCAGTTCTTC. Translating it yields CASSLSPANEQFF.

This clonotype appeared many times. This sequence joins TRBV7-6 and TRBJ2-1; tentative D call: TRBD1 (5 bases). Germline V CDR1 and CDR2: SGHVS, FNYEAQ. The CDR3 covers 13 residues. V gave up 0 bases and J gave up 5 bases, with 5 bases separating them. In nucleotides, the CDR3 is TGTGCCAGCAGCTTAGCAGGGGACAATGAGCAGTTCTTC. It yields the protein CASSLAGDNEQFF.

This clonotype has a handful of counts. The chain employs TRBV7-9 and TRBJ1-5; D call uncertain. CDR3 length: 14 amino acids. Trimming left V 4 bases short and J 1 base short, with 8 bases between. Germline values: CDR1 SEHNR, CDR2 FQNEAQ (reference sequence). CDR3 bases: TGTGCCAGCAGCTCCGAGGACAGCAATCAGCCCCAGCATTTT. It specifies CASSSEDSNQPQHF.